This entry lists 32 T cell receptor beta chains sequenced from one sample in a study of cytomegalovirus exposure and HLA in healthy donors. The data were produced by immunoSEQ multiplex PCR, yet TCRdb's version contains in-frame clones alone and is incomplete. The sample lists 250,000 to 350,000 clones, 87% occurring once. Sequencing used PBMCs. Receptor source: a woman aged 25 to 39 in good health and CMV-seropositive.

The CDR3 region has the DNA TGTGCCAGCTCGCAGAACACAGATACGCAGTATTTT. This codes for CASSQNTDTQYF. The chain is built from TRBV7-2 and TRBJ2-3, with unresolved D. Germline assignment: CDR1 SGHTA and CDR2 FQGNSA. The V and J ends lost 8 bases and 2 bases respectively, with 8 bases between them. The CDR3 has 12 residues.

The chain employs TRBV9 and TRBJ2-2; a weak D match, TRBD1 (5 bases). This CDR3 region has 16 residues. Germline V gene lookup returns CDR1 SGDLS and CDR2 YYNGEE. V gave up 0 bases and J gave up 5 bases, with 14 bases separating them. CDR3 amino acids: CASSVAISRVTGELFF. CDR3 in DNA: TGTGCCAGCAGCGTAGCGATTTCCAGGGTTACCGGGGAGCTGTTTTTT.

The chain is built from TRBV6-1 and TRBJ2-1, with a weak D call TRBD2 (5 bases). Germline lookup yields CDR1 MNHNS and CDR2 SASEGT. Trimming pared 3 bases from V and 5 bases from J, leaving 14 bases between. This CDR3 contains 15 residues. As DNA, the CDR3 is TGTGCCAGCAGTGAGTGGGCTAGCTTCGACAATGAGCAGTTCTTC. Protein sequence: CASSEWASFDNEQFF.

The rearrangement uses TRBV4-2 and TRBJ2-7; D is perhaps TRBD1 (5 bases). V dropped 0 bases and J dropped 3 bases, with 12 bases sitting between them. The CDR3 is 15 amino acids. Germline CDR1 reads LGHNA; CDR2 reads YNFKEQ. The CDR3: CASSQDKGHFYEQYF. CDR3 DNA: TGTGCCAGCAGCCAAGACAAAGGACACTTCTACGAGCAGTACTTC.

The chain is built from TRBV27 and TRBJ2-1; unclear D gene. The CDR3 spans 12 residues. Between the trimmed V and J ends, which lost 0 bases and 6 bases, there was a span of 3 bases. Germline V lookup: CDR1 MNHEY, CDR2 SMNVEV (reference sequence). CDR3 amino acids: CASSLSPNEQFF. CDR3 DNA: TGTGCCAGCAGTTTATCCCCCAATGAGCAGTTCTTC.

V is TRBV13 and J is TRBJ1-1; D gene uncertain. The CDR3 spans 13 residues. Germline assignment: CDR1 PRHDT and CDR2 FYEKMQ (reference sequence). Between the trimmed V and J ends, which lost 4 bases and 1 base, there was a span of 7 bases. CDR3 in amino acids: CASSSPSNTEAFF. The CDR3 nucleotides read TGTGCCAGCAGCTCACCGTCGAACACTGAAGCTTTCTTT.

This CDR3 is CAWSGVAGTPMGYTF. DNA for the CDR3: TGTGCCTGGAGTGGGGTGGCAGGAACTCCGATGGGCTACACCTTC. The chain has TRBV30 and TRBJ1-2; D call uncertain. V shed 1 base and J shed 8 bases, with 20 bases lying between them. The CDR3 has 15 amino acids. CDR1 GTSNPN and CDR2 SVGIG come from the germline V gene (reference sequence).

The V and J genes are TRBV15 and TRBJ1-4, with D tentatively TRBD1 (6 bases). V lost 1 base and J 4 bases, leaving 13 bases between the germline ends. CDR1 is LNHNV, CDR2 YYDKDF, per germline (reference sequence). The CDR3 contains 16 residues. The CDR3 DNA reads TGTGCCACCAGCAGAGGGCAGGGGTATGGTAATGAAAAACTGTTTTTT. Amino acids: CATSRGQGYGNEKLFF.

This clone has just one count. The chain has TRBV11-2 and TRBJ2-7, with TRBD1 matching 9 bases. Germline V CDR1 and CDR2: SGHAT, FQNNGV. Unmatched junction bases numbered 9, after V lost 5 bases and J lost 4 bases. There are 15 residues in the CDR3. CDR3 residues: CASSPGTGRGYEQYF. The CDR3 bases are TGTGCCAGCAGCCCCGGGACAGGGCGGGGGTACGAGCAGTACTTC.

This clone was recorded a few times. Germline and junction disagree at one end, which may indicate a read error. This chain links TRBV6-1 with TRBJ2-4; tentative D call: TRBD2 (6 bases). Germline CDR1 is MNHNS and CDR2 is SASEGT. The length of the CDR3 is 11 residues. The CDR3, as DNA: TGTGCCAGCAGTGAAACTGGGGGAGGATTCTTC. It is translated as CASSETGGGFF.

This chain connects TRBV29-1 to TRBJ2-7; 8 bases are shared with TRBD1. The CDR3 extends over 13 amino acids. From germline, CDR1 is SQVTM and CDR2 ANQGSEA. The V gene end was trimmed by 4 bases and the J gene end by 2 bases; junction bases not matched to a gene: 4. The CDR3 sequence is CSVGDRSPYEQYF. The DNA of the CDR3 is TGCAGCGTTGGGGACAGGTCACCCTACGAGCAGTACTTC.

This clone was detected a few times. Possible read error: a much larger clone is one base away. The V call is TRBV5-4, the J call TRBJ2-7; D uncertain. The CDR3 has 11 amino acids. The V and J ends lost 0 bases and 4 bases respectively, with 2 bases between them. Germline CDR1 reads SGHNT; CDR2 reads YYREEE (reference sequence). In DNA, the CDR3 is TGTGCCAGCAGCTTGGATTACGAGCAGTACTTC. It codes for CASSLDYEQYF.

Remarks on this clone: Other nucleotide sequences in the sample specify the same CDR3. V is TRBV2 and J is TRBJ2-1, with 8 bases aligning to TRBD1. The CDR3 totals 13 residues. CDR1 is SNHLY and CDR2 is FYNNEI in the germline V gene. With V trimmed by 3 bases and J by 6 bases, 1 base remained unmatched. The CDR3 here is CASSDQGANEQFF. In DNA form, the CDR3 reads TGTGCCAGCAGTGACCAGGGGGCCAATGAGCAGTTCTTC.

The table lists this clone with a count of one. The V call is TRBV29-1, the J call TRBJ1-3; D might be TRBD1 (5 bases). Germline V lookup: CDR1 SQVTM, CDR2 ANQGSEA. The length of the CDR3 is 13 residues. V dropped 3 bases and J dropped 2 bases, with 8 bases sitting between them. The CDR3 loop reads CSVDSGAGNTIYF. CDR3 DNA sequence: TGCAGCGTTGATTCGGGGGCTGGAAACACCATATATTTT.

The chain is built from TRBV19 and TRBJ1-2, with D possibly being TRBD1 (6 bases). CDR1 LNHDA and CDR2 SQIVND come from the germline V gene (reference sequence). The CDR3 is made up of 15 amino acids. Trimming left V 4 bases short and J 0 bases short, with 12 bases between. The chain's CDR3 is CASSTVRGPNYGYTF. CDR3 sequence (DNA): TGTGCCAGTAGTACGGTCAGGGGCCCTAACTATGGCTACACCTTC.

The chain combines TRBV5-1 with TRBJ2-7, with D tentatively TRBD1 or TRBD2 (5 bases each). CDR1 SGHRS and CDR2 YFSETQ come from the germline V gene. CDR3 length equals 13 residues. V lost 7 bases and J 5 bases, leaving 16 bases between the germline ends. For the CDR3, the DNA is TGCGCCAGCGCAGGGCCCCGAGCGGACGAGCAGTACTTC. Translated: CASAGPRADEQYF.

The V and J genes are TRBV27 and TRBJ1-4, with a tentative D call TRBD1 (5 bases). Trimming took off 3 bases at V and 5 bases at J, with 7 bases between the two ends. The CDR3 spans 13 residues. The V gene's germline CDR1 is MNHEY and CDR2 SMNVEV (reference sequence). CDR3 sequence: CASSFGGNEKLFF. The CDR3 DNA reads as TGTGCCAGCAGTTTCGGGGGGAATGAAAAACTGTTTTTT. The complete variable domain, with remaining parts taken from reference TRBV27 and TRBJ1-4, reads EAQVTQNPRYLITVTGKKLTVTCSQNMNHEYMSWYRQDPGLGLRQIYYSMNVEVTDKGDVPEGYKVSRKEKRNFPLILESPSPNQTSLYFCASSFGGNEKLFFGSGTQLSVL.

The chain carries TRBV29-1 and TRBJ1-5, with D maybe TRBD1 (6 bases). The CDR3 is made up of 13 amino acids. Germline CDR1 is SQVTM and CDR2 is ANQGSEA. The germline V and J ends were trimmed by 3 bases and 7 bases, with 13 bases remaining between them. The CDR3 loop reads CSVDGGLGQPQHF. The CDR3 bases are TGCAGCGTTGATGGGGGCCTTGGGCAGCCCCAGCATTTT.

In its sample, this clone was seen a few times. CDR3 DNA sequence: TGTGCCAGCAAGACAGGGGGCGATGTAACCTACGAGCAGTACTTC. Its translation is CASKTGGDVTYEQYF. The chain recombines TRBV27 with TRBJ2-7, with TRBD1 matching 10 bases. Germline values: CDR1 MNHEY, CDR2 SMNVEV (reference sequence). V gave up 7 bases and J gave up 2 bases; unmatched junction bases: 8. This CDR3 comprises 15 residues.

This clone was observed a single time. J is TRBJ2-3 and V is TRBV7-8; 9 bases match TRBD2. The CDR3 spans 15 residues. The germline CDR1 and CDR2 sequences are SGHVS and FQNEAQ. The V gene end was trimmed by 3 bases and the J gene end by 4 bases; junction bases not matched to a gene: 5. CDR3 in DNA: TGTGCCAGCAGCTTTACCAGCGGGGGGTCAGATACGCAGTATTTT. Translating gives CASSFTSGGSDTQYF.

The chain is built from TRBV9 and TRBJ1-4; D gene uncertain. Trimming shortened V by 0 bases and J by 7 bases, and 13 bases separated the two germline ends. The CDR3 is 15 amino acids. The germline V gene has CDR1 SGDLS and CDR2 YYNGEE. The CDR3 here is CASSVGLLSGEKLFF. CDR3 nucleotides: TGTGCCAGCAGCGTAGGACTCCTATCGGGTGAAAAACTGTTTTTT.

This clone showed up just a few times. V usage is TRBV5-4 and J usage is TRBJ2-7, with D unclear. Trimming removed 0 bases at V and 1 base at J, with 5 bases between. In germline, CDR1 is SGHNT, CDR2 YYREEE (reference sequence). The CDR3 is 13 residues long. CDR3 nucleotide sequence: TGTGCCAGCAGCTTGGCAGGTTCCTACGAGCAGTACTTC. Translation gives CASSLAGSYEQYF.

Here the CDR3 reads CASSLAGGPTDTQYF. As DNA, the CDR3 is TGTGCCAGCAGCTTAGCGGGAGGGCCGACAGATACGCAGTATTTT. This rearrangement joins TRBV7-3 to TRBJ2-3; TRBD2 aligns across 9 bases. V trimming: 2 bases; J trimming: 3 bases; junction bases outside the gene matches: 3. CDR1 is SGHTA and CDR2 is FQGTGA in the germline V gene. This CDR3 comprises 15 residues.

This clone has only one observation. This chain connects TRBV7-9 to TRBJ2-2; possible D gene TRBD2, 6 bases. This CDR3 is 16 amino acids long. The germline V gene encodes CDR1 SEHNR and CDR2 FQNEAQ (reference sequence). Trimming shortened V by 8 bases and J by 6 bases, and 22 bases separated the two germline ends. The CDR3 DNA is TGTGCCAGCGGCCCTGGGACGGGAGAAAGATCCGGGGAGCTGTTTTTT. Its translation is CASGPGTGERSGELFF.

This chain uses TRBV15 with TRBJ1-1, with unresolved D. V lost 0 bases and J lost 0, with 5 bases in between. CDR1 LNHNV and CDR2 YYDKDF come from the germline V gene (reference sequence). There are 14 residues in the CDR3. CDR3 DNA sequence: TGTGCCACCAGCAGAGATCTGGTGAACACTGAAGCTTTCTTT. Encoded protein: CATSRDLVNTEAFF.

The V and J genes are TRBV29-1 and TRBJ1-4; D might be TRBD1 (5 bases). The ends were cut back, 7 bases at V and 4 bases at J, with 25 bases in the middle. The CDR3 extends over 17 amino acids. The V gene's germline CDR1 is SQVTM and CDR2 ANQGSEA. The CDR3 region has the DNA TGCAGCGGCGAAAGATCCGGGACGAAAGACCATAATGAAAAACTGTTTTTT. Translation: CSGERSGTKDHNEKLFF.

The genes are TRBV5-1 and TRBJ2-6; possibly TRBD1 for D (6 bases). The CDR3 is 15 amino acids. Trimming pared 4 bases from V and 2 bases from J, leaving 10 bases between. Germline CDR1 reads SGHRS; CDR2 reads YFSETQ. Here the CDR3 reads CASSPQGAGANVLTF. The CDR3 nucleotides are TGCGCCAGCAGCCCACAGGGTGCTGGGGCCAACGTCCTGACTTTC.

CDR3 protein: CASSDTVATQYF. The DNA of the CDR3 is TGCGCCAGCAGCGATACCGTGGCCACCCAGTACTTC. The V and J genes are TRBV5-1 and TRBJ2-5; D unclear. The CDR3 length is 12 residues. CDR1 and CDR2 (germline): SGHRS, YFSETQ. V was pared by 4 bases and J by 8 bases, with 12 bases between.

The V gene is TRBV5-1, the J gene TRBJ1-2; possibly TRBD1 for D (6 bases). The CDR3 is 14 amino acids. Looked up from germline, CDR1 is SGHRS and CDR2 is YFSETQ. With 0 bases removed from V and 4 bases from J, the gap between germline ends came to 10 bases. The CDR3 region has the DNA TGCGCCAGCAGCTTGGAAGAGGGGGTCTATGGCTACACCTTC. Translated, it gives CASSLEEGVYGYTF.

V gene TRBV20-1 combines with J gene TRBJ1-1; no clear D gene. The CDR3 extends over 10 amino acids. Germline CDR1 DFQATT, CDR2 SNEGSKA (reference sequence). Trimming left V 3 bases short and J 11 bases short, with 10 bases between. The CDR3 DNA follows: TGCAGTGCTAGTTCGGGTATGGCTTTCTTT. It yields the protein CSASSGMAFF.

The V call is TRBV15, the J call TRBJ2-2; no firm D call. The V gene lost 3 bases and the J gene lost 1 base, with 15 bases spanning the gap. CDR1 LNHNV and CDR2 YYDKDF come from the germline V gene (reference sequence). The CDR3 loop spans 17 amino acids. In DNA, the CDR3 is TGTGCCACCAGCAGTGGCCCCGGGCCACGGAACACCGGGGAGCTGTTTTTT. Protein: CATSSGPGPRNTGELFF.

The rearrangement joins TRBV30 to TRBJ2-2; the match to TRBD1 covers 8 bases. The CDR3 totals 16 residues. The V gene's germline CDR1 is GTSNPN and CDR2 SVGIG (reference sequence). V was clipped by 0 bases and J by 6 bases; unmatched bases: 9. The CDR3 DNA follows: TGTGCCTGGAGTGTCCGGGGACAGGTAGATTCCGGGGAGCTGTTTTTT. Its translation: CAWSVRGQVDSGELFF.